These 22 T cell receptor beta chains were all obtained from the same sample, sequenced in a study of blood T cells in healthy people across ages (dated by TCRdb to about 2015). Library preparation used 5' RACE. Instrument used: Illumina HiSeq 2500. The second PCR ran for roughly 7 to 11 cycles and used a J-beta primer mix along with a sample-barcoded 5' primer. TCRdb reworked the public reads: Q25 trimming with fastp, MiXCR clone assembly, productive beta chains retained. Entries that share a CDR3 protein sequence are merged under the most common genes and DNA. The sample table holds some 1,000,000 distinct CDR3 sequences, of which about 25% were seen once. 0.65% to 0.95% of the sample is taken by the ten largest. These data also featured in a second study, about T cells of mothers and their children.

Input material: blood. The source is a girl aged 2 to 10 in good health.

The rearrangement links TRBV7-3 to TRBJ2-7; 7 bases are shared with TRBD2. The V segment lost 5 bases and the J segment 4 bases; nucleotides outside the gene matches: 11. CDR1 SGHTA and CDR2 FQGTGA come from the germline V gene. This CDR3 is 15 amino acids long. CDR3 in amino acids: CASSPTASGLYEQYF. CDR3 nucleotides: TGTGCCAGCAGCCCAACGGCTAGCGGCTTATACGAGCAGTACTTC.

This clonotype was found a few times. The chain carries TRBV29-1 and TRBJ1-2, with D perhaps TRBD1 (6 bases). The CDR3 runs to 11 residues. The ends were cut back, 8 bases at V and 6 bases at J, with 13 bases in the middle. Germline assignment: CDR1 SQVTM and CDR2 ANQGSEA. The chain's CDR3 is CSTRTADGYTF. The CDR3 nucleotides are TGCAGCACTAGGACAGCCGATGGCTACACCTTC. Full variable domain (remainder filled in from reference TRBV29-1 and TRBJ1-2): SAVISQKPSRDICQRGTSLTIQCQVDSQVTMMFWYRQQPGQSLTLIATANQGSEATYESGFVIDKFPISRPNLTFSTLTVSNMSPEDSSIYLCSTRTADGYTFGSGTRLTVV.

The rearrangement links TRBV6-5 to TRBJ2-2, with a weak D call TRBD2 (5 bases). Trimming removed 2 bases at V and 3 bases at J, with 10 bases between. Germline assignment: CDR1 MNHEY and CDR2 SVGAGI. The CDR3 has 15 amino acids. CDR3 coding DNA: TGTGCCAGCAGTTACGAGGGAGTCGACACCGGGGAGCTGTTTTTT. It encodes CASSYEGVDTGELFF.

The chain joins TRBV28 to TRBJ2-2, with D perhaps matching TRBD1 (5 bases). This CDR3 is 13 amino acids long. Germline-derived CDR1 and CDR2 are MDHEN and SYDVKM. Trimming removed 2 bases from V and 9 bases from J, with 10 bases in between. The CDR3, as DNA: TGTGCCAGCAGTTTAAACTGGGGCCGGGAGCTGTTTTTT. Translating gives CASSLNWGRELFF.

The rearrangement links TRBV20-1 to TRBJ2-3, with 8 bases matching TRBD2. The germline V gene has CDR1 DFQATT and CDR2 SNEGSKA (reference sequence). CDR3 length: 17 amino acids. Trimming removed 2 bases from V and 4 bases from J; junction bases left unmatched: 14. The CDR3 spells CSARFMLGREEADTQYF. Written as DNA, the CDR3 is TGCAGTGCTAGATTTATGCTAGGGCGGGAGGAGGCAGATACGCAGTATTTT.

The V gene is TRBV27, the J gene TRBJ1-2, with D possibly being TRBD1 (5 bases). Germline CDR1 and CDR2: MNHEY and SMNVEV (reference sequence). V gave up 2 bases and J gave up 5 bases, with 15 bases separating them. The CDR3 sequence is 15 residues long. The CDR3 sequence is CASSLLPQGYYGYTF. CDR3 nucleotides: TGTGCCAGCAGTTTACTTCCTCAGGGCTATTATGGCTACACCTTC.

The rearrangement links TRBV12-3 or TRBV12-4 to TRBJ1-1; D uncertain. The CDR3 has 17 residues. V gave up 2 bases and J gave up 0 bases, with 16 bases separating them. The CDR3 loop is CASSLTAGDVVNTEAFF. DNA of the CDR3: TGTGCCAGCAGTTTAACGGCGGGAGATGTGGTGAACACTGAAGCTTTCTTT.

This clonotype was detected only a few times. CDR3 region: CASTDGVRSTLDNEQFF. Written as DNA, the CDR3 is TGTGCCAGCACGGACGGAGTCCGCTCAACATTGGACAATGAGCAGTTCTTC. V gene TRBV2 combines with J gene TRBJ2-1; D gene uncertain. CDR1 is SNHLY, CDR2 FYNNEI, per germline. This CDR3 contains 17 residues. The germline V and J ends were trimmed by 7 bases and 5 bases, with 24 bases remaining between them.

V is TRBV29-1 and J is TRBJ2-5, with no clear D. This CDR3 region has 13 residues. Germline loops: CDR1 SQVTM, CDR2 ANQGSEA. Trimming took 7 bases from V and 1 from J, leaving 13 bases between them. In DNA, the CDR3 is TGCAGCGCCACTCCGGACCCCCAAGAGACCCAGTACTTC. It is translated as CSATPDPQETQYF. Drawing the rest from reference TRBV29-1 and TRBJ2-5, the complete variable domain is SAVISQKPSRDICQRGTSLTIQCQVDSQVTMMFWYRQQPGQSLTLIATANQGSEATYESGFVIDKFPISRPNLTFSTLTVSNMSPEDSSIYLCSATPDPQETQYFGPGTRLLVL.

J is TRBJ2-3 and V is TRBV28, with a possible D match to TRBD2 (6 bases). CDR1 MDHEN and CDR2 SYDVKM come from the germline V gene. CDR3 length: 15 amino acids. V was pared by 6 bases and J by 2 bases, with 15 bases between. The CDR3 spells CASRTSGGITDTQYF. CDR3 coding DNA: TGTGCCAGCAGAACCTCCGGGGGAATCACAGATACGCAGTATTTT.

This clonotype was observed a handful of times. The genes are TRBV28 and TRBJ2-7, with 10 nucleotides matching TRBD2. V lost 6 bases, J lost 3 bases, and 11 bases stayed unmatched. Per the germline V gene, CDR1 is MDHEN and CDR2 is SYDVKM. The CDR3 has 16 residues. CDR3 nucleotides: TGTGCCAGCAGCCCGACCGGGACTAGCGCTTACTACGAGCAGTACTTC. Encoded protein: CASSPTGTSAYYEQYF.

This clonotype has more than one count but fewer than ten. The chain carries TRBV29-1 and TRBJ2-7; 11 nucleotides match TRBD2. Germline V gene sequence: CDR1 SQVTM, CDR2 ANQGSEA. The CDR3 covers 14 residues. V shed 6 bases, J shed 3 bases, and the junction held 7 bases outside the gene matches. In nucleotides, the CDR3 is TGCAGCGTCACTAGCGGGAGATCCCTCTACGAGCAGTACTTC. This sequence encodes CSVTSGRSLYEQYF.

This clonotype was seen a few times. The chain couples TRBV15 to TRBJ2-3; D uncertain. Trimming cost V 0 bases and J 4 bases, with 8 bases left between them. Germline V gives CDR1 LNHNV, CDR2 YYDKDF (reference sequence). The CDR3 consists of 14 residues. In DNA, the CDR3 is TGTGCCACCAGCAGAGATCTGATAGCAGATACGCAGTATTTT. Its protein product is CATSRDLIADTQYF. The complete variable domain, with remaining parts taken from reference TRBV15 and TRBJ2-3, reads DAMVIQNPRYQVTQFGKPVTLSCSQTLNHNVMYWYQQKSSQAPKLLFHYYDKDFNNEADTPDNFQSRRPNTSFCFLDIRSPGLGDTAMYLCATSRDLIADTQYFGPGTRLTVL.

The rearrangement links TRBV7-9 to TRBJ1-2; D is undetermined. The CDR3 sequence is 14 residues long. The V gene's germline CDR1 is SEHNR and CDR2 FQNEAQ (reference sequence). Between the trimmed V and J ends, which lost 5 bases and 5 bases, there was a span of 15 bases. The CDR3, as DNA: TGTGCCAGCAGCCTCGGGTCCACTTATTATGGCTACACCTTC. It translates to CASSLGSTYYGYTF.

This clonotype was observed a handful of times. The genes are TRBV20-1 and TRBJ2-5; D possibly corresponds to TRBD1 (6 bases). V gave up 2 bases and J gave up 6 bases, with 19 bases separating them. Germline V lookup: CDR1 DFQATT, CDR2 SNEGSKA (reference sequence). This CDR3 spans 15 amino acids. CDR3 amino acids: CSARSGWAGEQTQYF. The CDR3 DNA reads as TGCAGTGCTAGATCAGGGTGGGCAGGGGAACAGACCCAGTACTTC.

This clonotype was recorded once. The gene calls are TRBV12-3 or TRBV12-4 and TRBJ2-3, with TRBD2 matching over 10 bases. V shed 4 bases and J 2 bases; nucleotides not matched to a gene: 3. The CDR3 has 15 amino acids. The CDR3 DNA reads TGTGCCAGCAGTTGGACTAGCGGCTTCACAGATACGCAGTATTTT. It codes for CASSWTSGFTDTQYF.

The chain couples TRBV20-1 to TRBJ2-5; possibly TRBD2 for D (6 bases). The DNA matches TRBJ2-1 better at its end, which makes the J call doubtful. The germline V gene encodes CDR1 DFQATT and CDR2 SNEGSKA (reference sequence). This CDR3 is built from 16 residues. The CDR3 coding sequence is TGCAGTGCTAGAGATGTGGCGGGAATAGCCTACAATGAGCAGTTCTTC. Translated, it gives CSARDVAGIAYNEQFF.

The chain carries TRBV5-1 and TRBJ2-3, with D uncertain. The CDR3 loop spans 16 amino acids. V was shortened by 0 bases and J by 6 bases, with 17 bases between the two germline ends. CDR1 is SGHRS, CDR2 YFSETQ, per germline. The CDR3 loop is CASSLEESGEVDTQYF. CDR3 sequence (DNA): TGCGCCAGCAGCTTGGAGGAGAGTGGTGAAGTGGATACGCAGTATTTT.

This rearrangement joins TRBV20-1 to TRBJ2-3; the D is unclear. The CDR3 length is 13 residues. The V gene's germline CDR1 is DFQATT and CDR2 SNEGSKA (reference sequence). The ends were cut back, 0 bases at V and 5 bases at J, with 9 bases in the middle. The CDR3 reads CSARDLMGDTQYF. The DNA for the CDR3 is TGCAGTGCTAGAGATCTAATGGGAGATACGCAGTATTTT.

This rearrangement joins TRBV28 to TRBJ2-7; TRBD1 agrees at 7 bases. With 3 bases clipped from V and 5 bases from J, the junction kept 4 bases outside the gene matches. Germline V gene data show CDR1 as MDHEN and CDR2 as SYDVKM. The CDR3 runs 13 residues. The CDR3 bases are TGTGCCAGCAGTTTCCCCGGGACAGACGAGCAGTACTTC. Protein: CASSFPGTDEQYF. Together with reference TRBV28 and TRBJ2-7, the CDR3 gives the full variable domain: DVKVTQSSRYLVKRTGEKVFLECVQDMDHENMFWYRQDPGLGLRLIYFSYDVKMKEKGDIPEGYSVSREKKERFSLILESASTNQTSMYLCASSFPGTDEQYFGPGTRLTVT.

V is TRBV19 and J is TRBJ1-6; D is unresolved. V gave up 3 bases and J gave up 8 bases, with 11 bases separating them. Germline CDR1 is LNHDA and CDR2 is SQIVND (reference sequence). CDR3 length equals 14 residues. The CDR3 reads CASSIGGTHSPLHF. CDR3 coding DNA: TGTGCCAGTAGTATTGGAGGTACCCATTCACCCCTCCACTTT.

CDR3 bases: TGTGCCAGCAGCTTAGCTCGGGCAGCAGCTAACTATGGCTACACCTTC. Its translation is CASSLARAAANYGYTF. V and J are TRBV7-9 and TRBJ1-2; D uncertain. The CDR3 covers 16 residues. Germline V gene sequence: CDR1 SEHNR, CDR2 FQNEAQ (reference sequence). V dropped 0 bases and J dropped 0 bases, with 11 bases sitting between them.